This T cell receptor (beta chain) was recovered during a study of response to subunit inactivated influenza vaccine. This CDR3 region has 14 residues. Germline assignment: CDR1 DFQATT and CDR2 SNEGSKA (reference sequence). Between the trimmed V and J ends, which lost 1 base and 9 bases, there was a span of 16 bases. TCRdb re-called the RT-PCR reads through MiXCR, storing one row per CDR3 protein. The sample lists about 530,000 distinct CDR3 sequences; around 11% were seen once. This clonotype was recorded a few times. The chain couples TRBV20-1 to TRBJ1-5; D might be TRBD1 (5 bases). This receptor was taken from a man aged 45-65 years who received an inactivated influenza vaccine. This specimen consisted of PBMCs from blood, obtained on the day of vaccination. CDR3 sequence reads: CSARAPGPKGPQHF. CDR3 DNA: TGCAGTGCTAGAGCCCCGGGACCCAAAGGGCCCCAGCATTTT.